This T cell receptor (beta chain) comes out of a study of cytomegalovirus exposure and HLA in healthy donors. Only in-frame clones appear in the TCRdb table, and some are missing; sequencing was by immunoSEQ multiplex PCR. The data show roughly 98,000 clones, approximately 90% seen once. Input material: PBMCs. This TCR was recovered from a woman younger than 45 in good health and CMV-seronegative.

The CDR3 loop reads CASSLPREGSYEQYF. CDR3 coding DNA: TGTGCCAGCAGCTTACCGCGGGAGGGTTCCTACGAGCAGTACTTC. The chain carries TRBV7-2 and TRBJ2-7; TRBD2 aligns across 9 bases. V gave up 2 bases and J gave up 1 base; unmatched junction bases: 3. This CDR3 has 15 amino acids. CDR1 is SGHTA and CDR2 is FQGNSA in the germline V gene. The complete variable domain, with remaining parts taken from reference TRBV7-2 and TRBJ2-7, reads GAGVSQSPSNKVTEKGKDVELRCDPISGHTALYWYRQSLGQGLEFLIYFQGNSAPDKSGLPSDRFSAERTGGSVSTLTIQRTQQEDSAVYLCASSLPREGSYEQYFGPGTRLTVT.